This TCR beta chain originates from a study of shared clonotypes between healthy human individuals. Some 31,000 T cell genomes (approximately 300 ng DNA) went into each PBMC replicate. The unsorted PBMC sample used ten immunoSEQ deep assay plates. The authors' processing: With immunoSEQ giving junction-only sequences and no quality scores, filtering differed. Some clones are missing from TCRdb's copy, which holds only in-frame ones; the method was immunoSEQ multiplex PCR. V and J calls and clone size are given by that table; D and trimming were obtained from the DNA. The sample has some 530,000 clones; around 73% are singletons. V lost 0 bases to trimming and J lost 9 bases; unmatched junction nucleotides: 17. CDR3 length equals 19 residues. Germline CDR1 is SGDLS and CDR2 is YYNGEE. Findings and caveats of the study: Investigators collected only blood, and repertoires in tissues likely differ.

Concerning this clone itself: Its specificity is not known.

Sequenced input: PBMCs. The chain recombines TRBV9 with TRBJ2-1, with TRBD1 matching 11 bases. The receptor's source is a woman between 35 and 50 years old in good health. Some clones in this sample may be carry-over from other donors' samples. Written as DNA, the CDR3 is TGTGCCAGCAGCGTAGACCCCAGGGTAGGACAGGGGGCAGCGGCTGAGCAGTTCTTC. Residues: CASSVDPRVGQGAAAEQFF.